This T cell receptor beta chain was observed in a study of regulatory T cells in long-lasting Graves disease. Study at large: Antithyroid drug exposure in newly diagnosed Graves' patients had lasted under 3 months.

Time point here: newly diagnosed GD, antithyroid drugs for less than 3 months. Extracted PBMC RNA gave rise to the TCR library. Assembly of TCR beta libraries relied on iRepertoire HTBI primers together with Arm-PCR of CDR3 regions. TCRdb re-derived calls from the multiplex PCR reads in MiXCR, one entry per CDR3 protein. The table has about 440,000 distinct CDR3 sequences, under 15% seen once; the top ten hold 16%. Study outcomes and limitations: Not thyroid tissue but only peripheral blood was studied.

This clonotype was seen at least ten times. Its antigen is still unknown. Germline CDR1 SGHTA, CDR2 FQGTGA. With 0 bases clipped from V and 4 bases from J, the junction kept 7 bases outside the gene matches. The CDR3 length is 16 residues. This sample was also put to use in a study of T cells in Graves' hyperthyroidism and ophthalmopathy. From that report: Graves' hyperthyroidism was deemed stable given no ophthalmopathy progression within 18 months. Blood held most thyroid clonotypes expanded above 0.001 frequency.

The source is a woman aged 25 to 39 with Graves disease. Sequencing was performed on peripheral blood mononuclear cells (PBMCs), taken at new diagnosis, from a patient treated with antithyroid drugs. V usage is TRBV7-3 and J usage is TRBJ1-2; 8 bases agree with TRBD1. The CDR3 here is CASSLTSDRGAYGYTF. CDR3 sequence (DNA): TGTGCCAGCAGCTTAACATCCGACAGGGGAGCCTATGGCTACACCTTC.